These T cell receptor beta chains were read from a single sample in a study of PD-1 blockade in classical Hodgkin lymphoma. Profiled with immunoSEQ multiplex PCR; TCRdb holds only in-frame clones, not every one. The sample contains approximately 52,000 clones, approximately 89% of which appear only once. The source was peripheral blood mononuclear cells (PBMCs), collected before the fourth cycle of nivolumab. Receptors were obtained from a human donor with classical Hodgkin lymphoma. Both conserved end residues are part of each CDR3. Fields, in order: clone size, D gene, J gene, V gene, CDR3 DNA, CDR3 protein. The D gene is left open where the match is weak. Some rows mark clone size as missing; the rest say once, few, many or name a class of expanded clone.

-,TRBD2,TRBJ2-7,TRBV7-6,TGTGCCAGCAGCTTAAAACCGGGACTAGCGGGGGACAACTACGAGCAGTACTTC,CASSLKPGLAGDNYEQYF
-,-,TRBJ2-6,TRBV19,TGTGCCAGTAGTATAAACCCCCAGCTCAGAGCAGGGGCCAACGTCCTGACTTTC,CASSINPQLRAGANVLTF
-,-,TRBJ2-7,TRBV5-8,TGTGCCAGCAGCTTGCCCCAGGGGGGCTACGAGCAGTACTTC,CASSLPQGGYEQYF
-,-,TRBJ2-6,TRBV6-5,TGTGCCAGCAGTTACCGGACAGTCTCTGGGGCCAACGTCCTGACTTTC,CASSYRTVSGANVLTF
-,TRBD2,TRBJ2-2,TRBV4-2,TGTGCCAGCAGCCAGGCCCTGGGCGGGAGGTGGACCGGGGAGCTGTTTTTT,CASSQALGGRWTGELFF
-,-,TRBJ2-7,TRBV6-1,TGTGCCAGCAGTGATCTGCAGTACTTC,CASSDLQYF
few,-,TRBJ1-2,TRBV7-2,TGTGCCAGCAGCCATGAAGTGGGGCAGGTGAACGGCTACACCTTC,CASSHEVGQVNGYTF
-,-,TRBJ2-2,TRBV5-1,TGCGCCAGCAGCTTGCGGGGTAGTGGGGGCACCGGGGAGCTGTTTTTT,CASSLRGSGGTGELFF
-,TRBD1,TRBJ1-2,TRBV6-6,TGTGCCAGCAGGGGACAAGACAGGGTTGGCTATGGCTACACCTTC,CASRGQDRVGYGYTF
-,-,TRBJ1-2,TRBV27,TGTGCCAGCAGTCCCTTGGACCAAGTTTTCTACACCTTC,CASSPLDQVFYTF
-,-,TRBJ2-7,TRBV7-9,TGTGCCAGCAGCCCCGCGGGACGGATTTCCTACGAGCAGTACTTC,CASSPAGRISYEQYF
once,-,TRBJ2-3,TRBV10-3,TGTGCCATCAGTCCCCTAGGGGGGCAGGGAGATACGCAGTATTTT,CAISPLGGQGDTQYF
-,TRBD1,TRBJ1-4,TRBV5-4,TGTGCCAGCAGCCCCGGGACAGCTAATGAAAAACTGTTTTTT,CASSPGTANEKLFF
-,-,TRBJ2-5,TRBV5-4,TGTGCCAGCAGCATGACTAGTAGCCAAGAGACCCAGTACTTC,CASSMTSSQETQYF
-,TRBD2,TRBJ2-4,TRBV19,TGTGCCAGTAGTATAGGGTCCAGCGGGGCCGGAAACATTCAGTACTTC,CASSIGSSGAGNIQYF
-,-,TRBJ2-6,TRBV19,TGTGCCAGTACCAACCACAGGGCCAACGTCCTGACTTTC,CASTNHRANVLTF
-,TRBD1,TRBJ2-7,TRBV13,TGTGCCAGCAGGTTAATGGGGACAGGGGGCTACGAGCAGTACTTC,CASRLMGTGGYEQYF
once,-,TRBJ2-7,TRBV7-9,TGTGCCAGCAGCTCCCCGCGGCACTCCTACGAGCAGTACTTC,CASSSPRHSYEQYF
-,-,TRBJ2-7,TRBV7-6,TGTGCCAGCAGCTTAGTGAGTTTGGGGGGTTACGAGCAGTACTTC,CASSLVSLGGYEQYF
-,TRBD1,TRBJ1-2,TRBV2,TGTGCCAGCAGAGCAGGGACAGCCCTACCGGGCTACACCTTC,CASRAGTALPGYTF
-,-,TRBJ1-2,TRBV20-1,TGCAGTGCTAGAGAACCCCCTGGCTACACCTTC,CSAREPPGYTF
-,-,TRBJ2-5,TRBV28,TGTGCCAGCAGTTTAGGGCCGACCCAGTACTTC,CASSLGPTQYF
-,-,TRBJ2-1,TRBV21-1,TGTGCCAGCAGCCCCGAAAATGGGGACAGGGCCGACAATGAGCAGTTCTTC,CASSPENGDRADNEQFF
-,-,TRBJ2-2,TRBV7-2,TGTGCCAGCAGCCAGACCCAGGGGAGGCCCGGGGAGCTGTTTTTT,CASSQTQGRPGELFF
-,TRBD2,TRBJ2-3,TRBV29-1,TGCAGCGTTCCTTGGACTAGCGGGAGTGAGGGCACAGTCACAGATACGCAGTATTTT,CSVPWTSGSEGTVTDTQYF
-,TRBD2,TRBJ2-3,TRBV27,TGTGCCAGCAGTTTATCTAGCGGGGGGGCCACAGATACGCAGTATTTT,CASSLSSGGATDTQYF
-,TRBD1,TRBJ1-6,TRBV6-5,TGTGCCAGCAGTTACTTAGGACAGGGGGGTTCACCCCTCCACTTT,CASSYLGQGGSPLHF
-,TRBD1,TRBJ2-7,TRBV25-1,TGTGCCAGCAGGGTCACAGGGGTCGAGCAGTACTTC,CASRVTGVEQYF
-,TRBD2,TRBJ2-2,TRBV6-6,TGTGCCAGCAGTCTAGCGGGCGACACCGGGGAGCTGTTTTTT,CASSLAGDTGELFF
-,-,TRBJ2-2,TRBV14,TGTGCCAGCAGCCAAGCGGGCGGGGAGCTGTTTTTT,CASSQAGGELFF
once,TRBD1,TRBJ1-2,TRBV28,TGTGCCAGCATCCGACAGGGGGTGTTCTATGGCTACACCTTC,CASIRQGVFYGYTF
-,TRBD1,TRBJ2-2,TRBV2,TGTGCCAGCAGGAGGGACAGGGATGAGCTGTTTTTT,CASRRDRDELFF
-,TRBD2,TRBJ2-1,TRBV15,TGTGCCACCAGCAGAGATCGTAGGACTAGCGGGGTTGATGAGCAGTTCTTC,CATSRDRRTSGVDEQFF
-,-,TRBJ2-2,TRBV10-1,TGCGCCAGCAGTGAGAAATCTGGGGCCCGGGAGCTGTTTTTT,CASSEKSGARELFF
few,TRBD2,TRBJ2-1,TRBV7-2,TGTGCCAGCAGCTTAGTAGCGGGGGGGCCTAATGAGCAGTTCTTC,CASSLVAGGPNEQFF
-,-,TRBJ2-2,TRBV4-2,TGTGCCAGCAGCCCCATGACCGGAACCGGTGGGGAGCTGTTTTTT,CASSPMTGTGGELFF
-,-,TRBJ2-4,TRBV2,TGTGCCAGTAGAGGAGTCCGAGCCAAAAACATTCAGTACTTC,CASRGVRAKNIQYF
many,TRBD2,TRBJ2-1,TRBV6-1,TGTGCCAGCAGTGAAGTGGGCGGCGGGAGGCAGTTCTTC,CASSEVGGGRQFF
-,TRBD1,TRBJ2-1,TRBV9,TGTGCCAGCAGCTTCCGGGACAGGGACAATGAGCAGTTCTTC,CASSFRDRDNEQFF
-,-,TRBJ1-5,TRBV27,TGTGCCAGCAGTCAACGGACCCACCGGGAGCCAAATCAGCCCCAGCATTTT,CASSQRTHREPNQPQHF
few,TRBD2,TRBJ2-7,TRBV12-5,TGTGCTAGTGGCCCCCGGCGGGAGGATGGCGACAGGTCCTTC,CASGPRREDGDRSF
-,-,TRBJ1-5,TRBV5-6,TGTGCCAGCAGCTTGGGTGGGGGCGCGGCCAATCAGCCCCAGCATTTT,CASSLGGGAANQPQHF
-,-,TRBJ2-7,TRBV11-2,TGTGCCAGCAGCTTGTTTCCAGCGGATTACGAGCAGTACTTC,CASSLFPADYEQYF
-,-,TRBJ1-5,TRBV6-1,TGTGCCAGCAGTGAAGGTCAGCCCCAGCATTTT,CASSEGQPQHF
-,TRBD1,TRBJ1-2,TRBV2,TGTGCCAGCCGACAGGGAGAAGGCTACACCTTC,CASRQGEGYTF
-,TRBD2,TRBJ2-5,TRBV5-4,TGTGCCAGCAGCTTAGGAGGTAGCGGGGGGTACCAAGAGACCCAGTACTTC,CASSLGGSGGYQETQYF
-,-,TRBJ2-1,TRBV28,TGTGCCAGCAGTAGGTCCGGGACTTACTACAATGAGCAGTTCTTC,CASSRSGTYYNEQFF
few,TRBD1,TRBJ1-4,TRBV15,TGTGCCACCAGCAGAGAGGACAGGAGTAATGAAAAACTGTTTTTT,CATSREDRSNEKLFF
-,-,TRBJ2-5,TRBV7-6,TGTGCCAGCAGCTTATTTCGATCGGAGACCCAGTACTTC,CASSLFRSETQYF
-,-,TRBJ2-5,TRBV5-1,TGCGCCAGCAGTACGGGGACGGAGGAGACCCAGTACTTC,CASSTGTEETQYF
once,TRBD2,TRBJ2-2,TRBV6-1,TGTGCCAGCAAGCGGGGGGGCACCGGGGAGCTGTTTTTT,CASKRGGTGELFF
-,-,TRBJ1-2,TRBV7-3,TGTGCCAGCAGCCCCCGGGCGGGCGTGGGCTACACCTTC,CASSPRAGVGYTF
-,-,TRBJ2-7,TRBV7-2,TGTGCCAGCAGCTTAACGCGCTCCCCCGGCCTCGAGCAGTACTTC,CASSLTRSPGLEQYF
-,-,TRBJ2-7,TRBV5-1,TGCGCCAGCAGTCCGGACGGAGGACGGGTCTCCCACGAGCAGTACTTC,CASSPDGGRVSHEQYF
-,-,TRBJ1-1,TRBV18,TGTGCCAGCTCACCAAAAGATAGTGAAGCTTTCTTT,CASSPKDSEAFF
few,TRBD1,TRBJ2-7,TRBV5-1,TGCGCCAGCAGCGCCGGGACAGGGGTCGAGCAGTACTTC,CASSAGTGVEQYF
-,-,TRBJ1-5,TRBV9,TGTGCCAGCAGCGACGGAAATAGCAATCAGCCCCAGCATTTT,CASSDGNSNQPQHF
-,-,TRBJ1-3,TRBV5-5,TGTGCCAGCAGCTTGGACGGAAACACCATATATTTT,CASSLDGNTIYF
-,-,TRBJ2-1,TRBV2,TGTGCCAGCAGTGAACACGATAGCTCCTACAATGAGCAGTTCTTC,CASSEHDSSYNEQFF